Sequencing of this T cell receptor (beta chain) was carried out in a study of shared T cell receptors in the human thymus. Only in-frame clones appear in the TCRdb table, and some are missing; sequencing was by immunoSEQ multiplex PCR. The sample has about 660,000 clones, about 89% seen once. J was trimmed by 2 bases and V by 4 bases; bases with no gene match: 6. Germline-derived CDR1 and CDR2 are SGDLS and YYNGEE. The CDR3 extends over 16 amino acids. The same sample was also studied in work on human thymus T cells.

The sample taken for sequencing was thymocytes. The V and J genes are TRBV9 and TRBJ2-6; TRBD1 matches at 7 bases. This receptor was obtained from a boy in the first two years of life with a congenital heart defect. CDR3 residues: CASSPGGPTGANVLTF. CDR3 coding DNA: TGTGCCAGCAGCCCAGGGGGTCCAACTGGGGCCAACGTCCTGACTTTC.